This passage covers 32 T cell receptor beta chains from one sample sequenced in a study of blood T cell repertoires in COVID-19. Clones were sequenced by immunoSEQ multiplex PCR, and TCRdb holds only the in-frame ones, with some missing. The sample lists more than 150,000 clones, 84% occurring once. The sample consisted of peripheral blood. The receptors derive from a human donor in a cohort sampled during active COVID-19.

This chain connects TRBV4-1 to TRBJ2-1; 14 nucleotides agree with TRBD2. The junction had 3 bases not matched to a gene; V was cut back by 1 base and J by 4 bases. The CDR3 length is 17 residues. Germline V gene data show CDR1 as MGHRA and CDR2 as YSYEKL. The CDR3 sequence: CASSQGLAGGRYNEQFF. For the CDR3, the DNA is TGCGCCAGCAGCCAAGGACTAGCGGGGGGGCGTTACAATGAGCAGTTCTTC.

There are a few counts of this clone. The chain has TRBV6-6 and TRBJ1-6; no clear D. Germline V lookup: CDR1 MNHNY, CDR2 SVGAGI (reference sequence). CDR3 length: 16 amino acids. V lost 0 bases to trimming and J lost 9 bases, with 15 bases between them. CDR3 protein: CASSYSSSKRGSPLHF. For the CDR3, the DNA is TGTGCCAGCAGTTACTCGAGTTCTAAACGAGGTTCACCCCTCCACTTT.

The genes are TRBV19 and TRBJ1-2; unclear D gene. V dropped 10 bases and J dropped 4 bases, with 19 bases sitting between them. Germline CDR1 reads LNHDA; CDR2 reads SQIVND (reference sequence). The CDR3 runs to 14 residues. CDR3 residues: CATGRQDPVYGYTF. The DNA for the CDR3 is TGTGCCACCGGGAGGCAGGACCCAGTCTATGGCTACACCTTC. Full variable domain (outside the CDR3, taken from reference TRBV19 and TRBJ1-2): DGGITQSPKYLFRKEGQNVTLSCEQNLNHDAMYWYRQDPGQGLRLIYYSQIVNDFQKGDIAEGYSVSREKKESFPLTVTSAQKNPTAFYLCATGRQDPVYGYTFGSGTRLTVV.

The V and J genes are TRBV12-3 or TRBV12-4 and TRBJ2-7; 7 bases match TRBD1. The CDR3 length is 13 residues. V was pared by 6 bases and J by 10 bases, with 12 bases of the junction left unmatched. In DNA, the CDR3 is TGTGCCAGCAGCCCTTTTGGACAGGCCCTCCAGTACTTC. Its protein product is CASSPFGQALQYF.

The CDR3 loop reads CASSFTATSGTGDGYTF. The CDR3 nucleotides read TGTGCCAGTAGTTTTACCGCCACATCCGGGACAGGGGATGGCTACACCTTC. The chain has TRBV19 and TRBJ1-2, with TRBD1 identical over 10 bases. Losses at the gene ends were 5 bases for V and 6 bases for J; bases not matched to a gene: 15. The CDR3 covers 17 residues. Germline V gives CDR1 LNHDA, CDR2 SQIVND (reference sequence).

This clone was seen only once. V is TRBV2 and J is TRBJ2-7; D remains unclear. This CDR3 spans 14 amino acids. V gave up 6 bases and J gave up 3 bases, with 15 bases separating them. From germline, CDR1 is SNHLY and CDR2 FYNNEI. The CDR3 DNA follows: TGTGCCAGCAGCGGTCCTCAGGTGGGCTACGAGCAGTACTTC. Translation gives CASSGPQVGYEQYF.

The rearrangement joins TRBV5-1 to TRBJ1-6; 12 positions agree with TRBD1. J lost 9 bases, V lost 4 bases, and 5 bases had no gene match. Germline V gene lookup returns CDR1 SGHRS and CDR2 YFSETQ. This CDR3 is 15 amino acids long. The CDR3 is CASSTGTGGGSPLHF. The CDR3, as DNA: TGCGCCAGCAGCACTGGGACAGGGGGCGGTTCACCCCTCCACTTT.

The chain links TRBV11-2 to TRBJ2-7; weak D call: TRBD2 (6 bases). CDR1 SGHAT and CDR2 FQNNGV come from the germline V gene. CDR3 length equals 14 residues. Between the trimmed V and J ends, which lost 1 base and 6 bases, there was a span of 13 bases. The CDR3 DNA sequence: TGTGCCAGCAGCTTAGTTGTTGGGGGAGGCGAGCAGTACTTC. Translation: CASSLVVGGGEQYF.

The chain uses TRBV18 and TRBJ1-2, with 7 bases lining up with TRBD1. The CDR3 is made up of 15 amino acids. V gave up 2 bases and J gave up 2 bases; unmatched junction bases: 5. Germline-derived CDR1 and CDR2 are KGHSH and LQKENI. CDR3 DNA: TGTGCCAGCTCACCAGGACAGGTTCGCAACTATGGCTACACCTTC. It is translated as CASSPGQVRNYGYTF.

The chain carries TRBV7-9 and TRBJ2-5, with 7 bases that match TRBD1. There are 16 residues in the CDR3. From germline, CDR1 is SEHNR and CDR2 FQNEAQ (reference sequence). V lost 0 bases to trimming and J lost 3 bases; unmatched junction nucleotides: 7. CDR3 residues: CASSLAGMGQKETQYF. Written as DNA, the CDR3 is TGTGCCAGCAGCTTAGCGGGTATGGGACAGAAAGAGACCCAGTACTTC. The full variable domain, in which reference TRBV7-9 and TRBJ2-5 provide the parts outside the CDR3, is DTGVSQNPRHKITKRGQNVTFRCDPISEHNRLYWYRQTLGQGPEFLTYFQNEAQLEKSRLLSDRFSAERPKGSFSTLEIQRTEQGDSAMYLCASSLAGMGQKETQYFGPGTRLLVL.

V and J are TRBV9 and TRBJ2-7, with 7 bases matching TRBD1. Looked up from germline, CDR1 is SGDLS and CDR2 is YYNGEE. The CDR3 consists of 16 residues. Trimming cost V 0 bases and J 0 bases; bases outside gene matches: 6. Here the CDR3 reads CASSVGGQPSSYEQYF. CDR3 in DNA: TGTGCCAGCAGCGTAGGGGGACAGCCGAGCTCCTACGAGCAGTACTTC.

The V gene is TRBV6-1, the J gene TRBJ2-2; 8 nucleotides align to TRBD2. V was clipped by 0 bases and J by 3 bases; unmatched bases: 6. The length of the CDR3 is 17 residues. Per germline, CDR1 MNHNS and CDR2 SASEGT. DNA of the CDR3: TGTGCCAGCAGTGAAGCTCAACGGGGGGGGGACACCGGGGAGCTGTTTTTT. Amino acid sequence: CASSEAQRGGDTGELFF.

This sequence joins TRBV4-1 and TRBJ2-1; 8 bases align to TRBD2. The V gene end was trimmed by 2 bases and the J gene end by 5 bases; junction bases not matched to a gene: 5. Germline assignment: CDR1 MGHRA and CDR2 YSYEKL. The CDR3 is 15 residues long. The chain's CDR3 is CASSQTGGHHNEQFF. DNA for the CDR3: TGCGCCAGCAGCCAAACGGGGGGGCACCACAATGAGCAGTTCTTC.

CDR3 sequence reads: CASRDGTAYEQYF. In nucleotides, the CDR3 is TGTGCCAGCAGGGACGGGACAGCCTACGAGCAGTACTTC. The chain has TRBV12-3 or TRBV12-4 and TRBJ2-7, with 7 bases that match TRBD1. V trimming: 6 bases; J trimming: 2 bases; junction bases outside the gene matches: 4. This CDR3 is built from 13 residues.

The rearrangement joins TRBV5-1 to TRBJ1-1, with 10 bases aligning to TRBD1. V shed 0 bases, J shed 0 bases, and the junction held 5 bases outside the gene matches. Germline values: CDR1 SGHRS, CDR2 YFSETQ. CDR3 size: 17 residues. CDR3 sequence (DNA): TGCGCCAGCAGCTTGGGGACAGGGGGGGCCCTGAACACTGAAGCTTTCTTT. It encodes CASSLGTGGALNTEAFF.

The genes are TRBV15 and TRBJ1-3; TRBD1 matches at 9 bases. V lost 1 base to trimming and J lost 1 base; unmatched junction nucleotides: 11. CDR1 and CDR2 from the germline V gene are LNHNV and YYDKDF (reference sequence). This CDR3 has 19 amino acids. The CDR3, as DNA: TGTGCCACCAGCAGAGGCACCGCGGGACAGGGTGAATCTGGAAACACCATATATTTT. Its translation is CATSRGTAGQGESGNTIYF.

The rearrangement joins TRBV7-8 to TRBJ1-5; TRBD1 matches at 8 bases. This CDR3 is 13 amino acids long. Looked up from germline, CDR1 is SGHVS and CDR2 is FQNEAQ. The trim removed 5 bases at V and 6 bases at J, leaving 3 bases unmatched. CDR3 sequence: CASSRDRGQPQHF. The CDR3 DNA sequence: TGTGCCAGCAGCCGCGACAGGGGTCAGCCCCAGCATTTT.

The chain joins TRBV19 to TRBJ1-3; TRBD1 aligns across 10 bases. The trim removed 5 bases at V and 4 bases at J, leaving 8 bases unmatched. Germline CDR1 and CDR2: LNHDA and SQIVND (reference sequence). This CDR3 is 16 amino acids long. In DNA form, the CDR3 reads TGTGCCAGTAGTCCCCGGGACAGGGGAGTGGGAAACACCATATATTTT. Its translation is CASSPRDRGVGNTIYF.

This chain uses TRBV14 with TRBJ1-6; D is ambiguous. CDR1 SGHDN and CDR2 FVKESK come from the germline V gene. V lost 1 base and J 7 bases, leaving 11 bases between the germline ends. The CDR3 has 15 residues. CDR3 residues: CASSQALDLNSPLHF. Here the CDR3 DNA reads TGTGCCAGCAGCCAAGCCTTAGACTTAAATTCACCCCTCCACTTT.

This chain joins TRBV13 and TRBJ1-2; maybe TRBD1 (6 bases). V was clipped by 4 bases and J by 8 bases, with 14 bases between them. The CDR3 has 13 amino acids. In germline, CDR1 is PRHDT, CDR2 FYEKMQ (reference sequence). Here the CDR3 DNA reads TGTGCCAGCAGCTCCAATACAGGGTCCGGCTACACCTTC. Translating it yields CASSSNTGSGYTF.

This clone appeared a single time. J is TRBJ2-5 and V is TRBV5-5; TRBD1 might be the D (5 bases). The CDR3 is made up of 14 amino acids. Germline V gene sequence: CDR1 SGHKS, CDR2 YYEKEE (reference sequence). V was pared by 2 bases and J by 2 bases, with 10 bases between. The CDR3 DNA sequence: TGTGCCAGCAGCTTTCAGGGCGGTCAAGAGACCCAGTACTTC. Translation gives CASSFQGGQETQYF.

This chain joins TRBV13 and TRBJ2-5, with unresolved D. The CDR3 consists of 14 residues. The V end lost 8 bases, the J end lost 0 bases, and 13 bases lay between the germline ends. The V gene's germline CDR1 is PRHDT and CDR2 FYEKMQ (reference sequence). CDR3 DNA: TGTGCCAGCTCCCCACACGGGTACCAAGAGACCCAGTACTTC. It yields the protein CASSPHGYQETQYF.

The V and J genes are TRBV24-1 and TRBJ2-1; D unclear. V was trimmed by 1 base and J by 7 bases, leaving 7 bases between them. CDR3 size: 13 residues. Germline V gene data show CDR1 as KGHDR and CDR2 as SFDVKD. This chain's CDR3 is CATSDFIGNEQFF. DNA of the CDR3: TGTGCCACCAGTGATTTTATCGGGAATGAGCAGTTCTTC.

The chain employs TRBV25-1 and TRBJ1-4, with D unresolved. The CDR3 runs 18 residues. V was cut by 5 bases and J by 0 bases, with 19 bases left in between. Germline loops: CDR1 MGHDK, CDR2 SYGVNS. CDR3 in amino acids: CASSPIQDTLATNEKLFF. CDR3 bases: TGTGCCAGCAGTCCCATTCAAGATACTCTGGCAACTAATGAAAAACTGTTTTTT.

The chain uses TRBV7-9 and TRBJ1-1, with 8 bases aligning to TRBD1. CDR1 and CDR2 (germline): SEHNR, FQNEAQ (reference sequence). Trimming at V came to 6 bases and at J to 0 bases, leaving 3 bases not matched to a gene. This CDR3 is 14 amino acids long. The CDR3 DNA sequence: TGTGCCAGCAGGGGACAGGCCGTGAACACTGAAGCTTTCTTT. This gives the protein CASRGQAVNTEAFF.

The V and J genes are TRBV7-8 and TRBJ2-7; 7 bases line up with TRBD1. Germline V lookup: CDR1 SGHVS, CDR2 FQNEAQ. The J segment lost 4 bases and the V segment lost 1 base, leaving 1 base of the junction unmatched. The CDR3 length is 13 residues. The CDR3 is CASSLEQGYEQYF. The CDR3 nucleotides read TGTGCCAGCAGCTTAGAACAGGGGTACGAGCAGTACTTC.

The chain employs TRBV27 and TRBJ2-7; D is possibly TRBD2 (6 bases). The V end was cut by 5 bases, the J end by 6 bases, with 17 bases between. The germline gives CDR1 MNHEY, CDR2 SMNVEV (reference sequence). The CDR3 totals 14 residues. The CDR3 nucleotides are TGTGCCAGCAGTCGGGCCGGGACTTCGGCCGAGCAGTACTTC. Its translation: CASSRAGTSAEQYF.

The V call is TRBV29-1, the J call TRBJ1-1; D unresolved. There are 12 residues in the CDR3. V lost 7 bases and J 1 base, leaving 10 bases between the germline ends. Per the germline V gene, CDR1 is SQVTM and CDR2 is ANQGSEA. CDR3 region: CSAAGRNTEAFF. Written as DNA, the CDR3 is TGCAGCGCAGCAGGAAGGAACACTGAAGCTTTCTTT.

The chain couples TRBV27 to TRBJ1-4, with TRBD1 matching over 8 bases. The V gene's germline CDR1 is MNHEY and CDR2 SMNVEV (reference sequence). CDR3 length equals 14 residues. J lost 10 bases, V lost 1 base, and 5 bases had no gene match. CDR3 bases: TGTGCCAGCAGTTTATTGCAGGGGGCTGCAAAACTGTTTTTT. Translated, it gives CASSLLQGAAKLFF.

This chain joins TRBV5-4 and TRBJ2-3; 8 bases agree with TRBD2. CDR1 is SGHNT, CDR2 YYREEE, per germline (reference sequence). V dropped 0 bases and J dropped 1; count of bases not matched to a gene: 4. The CDR3 is made up of 16 amino acids. As DNA, the CDR3 is TGTGCCAGCAGCTTGGTCGGGGGGGGTGGCACAGATACGCAGTATTTT. This gives the protein CASSLVGGGGTDTQYF.

The CDR3 loop is CASGQGGNTIYF. CDR3 in DNA: TGTGCCAGCGGACAGGGTGGAAACACCATATATTTT. V is TRBV12-3 or TRBV12-4 and J is TRBJ1-3; 8 nucleotides align to TRBD1. V dropped 8 bases and J dropped 3; count of bases not matched to a gene: 0. The CDR3 runs to 12 residues.

The chain joins TRBV4-1 to TRBJ1-2; 9 bases match TRBD1. CDR1 and CDR2 (germline): MGHRA, YSYEKL. V was clipped by 1 base and J by 8 bases; unmatched bases: 2. The CDR3 is made up of 13 amino acids. The CDR3: CASSQVGQGGYTF. As DNA, the CDR3 is TGCGCCAGCAGCCAAGTCGGACAGGGGGGCTACACCTTC.